Reported below is one TCR beta chain. This clonotype was counted many times. What antigen it recognizes has not been identified. No clone much larger than this one lies a single base away; base qualities are absent. The axillary draining lymph nodes of breast cancer patients were the source of the lymph node samples. Instrument used: Illumina HiSeq 2000. Multiplex PCR amplification was used to generate the TCR beta chain libraries. High-throughput sequencing was used to analyze the amplified TCR beta chain products. TCRdb itself trimmed the public reads at Q25 with fastp, ran MiXCR and retained productive beta chains. Each record represents a unique CDR3 protein, reported with the most common genes and DNA among its rows. This sample lists some 250,000 distinct CDR3 sequences; under 35% were detected once. The ten top clones hold 3% to 4% of the sample. This sample is part of a study of breast tumors, draining lymph nodes, adjacent tissues listed by TCRdb under 2016. In terms of the full investigation: Breast cancer patients provided tumor, adjacent nontumor tissue and axillary lymph nodes, and the study compared the TCR beta repertoires across these three sources. In human breast cancer, the study set out to assess how tumor, surrounding tissue and draining lymph node repertoires relate to one another and whether T cells might be exchanged between them.

General study outcomes and caveats: Tumor and nontumor tissue repertoires were found to be significantly more similar in luminal-like than in basal-like breast cancer. The conclusion that tumor T cells originate in lymph nodes was framed as consistent with a hypothesis rather than directly demonstrated. A scenario in which most tumor T cells derive from the lymph node and then expand within tumor tissue was judged to be consistent with the data. Tumors showed preferential V and J gene usage, and their T-cell repertoire diversity fell below that of lymph nodes yet above that of nontumor tissue.

For this chain, trimming is 4 bases at the V end and 11 bases at the J end, and the number of junction bases without a gene match is 7. CDR1 and CDR2 are drawn from the germline V gene: LGHNA, YSLEER. The cysteine opens and the phenylalanine closes a CDR3 of 12 amino acids. Of the read, only the CDR3 DNA is kept; its 36 bases are in frame from base 1. This receptor chain uses TRBV4-3 and TRBJ1-2; 7 central bases correspond to TRBD1. The sequence came from a female donor with breast cancer. Some clones in this sample may be carry-over from other donors' samples. Material for sequencing was axillary lymph node tissue. The DNA reads TGCGCCAGCAGCCCTGACAGGGCCTCGTACACCTTC. It specifies CASSPDRASYTF.